A single sample gave rise to the 8 T cell receptor beta chains below, sequenced in a study of cytomegalovirus exposure and HLA in healthy donors. Sequencing used immunoSEQ multiplex PCR; TCRdb keeps in-frame clones, though not all of them. The sample includes roughly 70,000 clones, roughly 89% of them seen just once. The sample was PBMCs. Every receptor here comes from a woman aged 18-30 years in good health and CMV-seropositive.

V usage is TRBV6-1 and J usage is TRBJ2-1; tentative D call: TRBD1 (5 bases). CDR1 MNHNS and CDR2 SASEGT come from the germline V gene. This CDR3 is built from 14 residues. The V end was cut by 6 bases, the J end by 7 bases, with 16 bases between. The CDR3 region has the DNA TGTGCCAGCAGATTAGCCCGACCAGGGAATGAGCAGTTCTTC. Protein: CASRLARPGNEQFF.

The J gene is TRBJ2-2, the V gene TRBV7-9, with 10 positions matching TRBD1. Germline CDR1 reads SEHNR; CDR2 reads FQNEAQ (reference sequence). V was clipped by 5 bases and J by 8 bases; unmatched bases: 11. CDR3 length equals 16 residues. CDR3 region: CASSPLGQGIRGELFF. The DNA of the CDR3 is TGTGCCAGCAGCCCGTTGGGACAGGGGATCCGGGGGGAGCTGTTTTTT.

The chain couples TRBV7-6 to TRBJ2-7; D is possibly TRBD1 (6 bases). Trimming stripped 2 bases from V and 0 bases from J, with 11 bases between. Germline V gives CDR1 SGHVS, CDR2 FNYEAQ. The CDR3 is made up of 15 amino acids. Here the CDR3 DNA reads TGTGCCAGCAGCTTAACAGGGAGCAGCTCCTACGAGCAGTACTTC. Its translation is CASSLTGSSSYEQYF.

The CDR3 nucleotides read TGTGCCAGCAGTTTTTCCGTCTCCGGGAGCTACGAGCAGTACTTC. This gives the protein CASSFSVSGSYEQYF. The rearrangement joins TRBV28 to TRBJ2-7; tentative D call: TRBD2 (6 bases). The V gene lost 3 bases and the J gene lost 3 bases, with 15 bases spanning the gap. Per germline, CDR1 MDHEN and CDR2 SYDVKM. This CDR3 has 15 amino acids.

The V and J genes are TRBV7-9 and TRBJ1-4; D is undetermined. In germline, CDR1 is SEHNR, CDR2 FQNEAQ (reference sequence). The CDR3 has 13 residues. V was pared by 2 bases and J by 7 bases, with 8 bases between. CDR3 nucleotides: TGTGCCAGCAGCTTACAGTCAGGTGAAAAACTGTTTTTT. Translation gives CASSLQSGEKLFF.

This chain links TRBV4-2 with TRBJ2-3; 8 bases fit TRBD1. The CDR3 loop spans 17 amino acids. Per the germline V gene, CDR1 is LGHNA and CDR2 is YNFKEQ. V dropped 0 bases and J dropped 2; count of bases not matched to a gene: 7. This chain's CDR3 is CASSQDPTGANTDTQYF. The CDR3 DNA reads as TGTGCCAGCAGCCAAGATCCGACAGGGGCAAACACAGATACGCAGTATTTT.

A single count supports this clone. The rearrangement joins TRBV7-9 to TRBJ1-3; TRBD1 is a possible D gene (6 bases). CDR3 length equals 18 residues. Germline-derived CDR1 and CDR2 are SEHNR and FQNEAQ (reference sequence). V was shortened by 5 bases and J by 3 bases, with 23 bases between the two germline ends. The CDR3 protein is CASSDTSTGTNYGNTIYF. The CDR3 DNA reads as TGTGCCAGCAGCGACACCTCGACCGGGACAAACTATGGAAACACCATATATTTT.

The V and J genes are TRBV30 and TRBJ2-5, with D maybe TRBD1 (5 bases). This CDR3 comprises 11 residues. Germline CDR1 reads GTSNPN; CDR2 reads SVGIG (reference sequence). V shed 5 bases and J shed 9 bases, with 13 bases lying between them. The CDR3 loop is CAWGALLAQYF. DNA of the CDR3: TGTGCCTGGGGGGCCCTTTTGGCCCAGTACTTC. Complete variable domain (other parts from reference TRBV30 and TRBJ2-5): SQTIHQWPATLVQPVGSPLSLECTVEGTSNPNLYWYRQAAGRGLQLLFYSVGIGQISSEVPQNLSASRPQDRQFILSSKKLLLSDSGFYLCAWGALLAQYFGPGTRLLVL.